These T cell receptor beta chains were read from a single sample in a study of blood T cell repertoires in COVID-19. Assay used: immunoSEQ multiplex PCR; TCRdb lists only in-frame clones, some missing. The table lists a few hundred thousand clones, 80% to 90% of them singletons. Sample: PBMCs or T cells enriched from blood (not recorded which). Every receptor here comes from a woman aged 18-29 years who had recovered from COVID-19. The CDR3 runs from the conserved cysteine through the conserved F or W. The D gene is left open where the match is weak. Clone sizes are given selectively: once, few, many, or a class where the clone is expanded.

v_gene	abundance	d_gene	j_gene	CDR3nt	CDR3aa
TRBV30	-	-	TRBJ1-5	TGTGCCTGGAGTTTTCAGGGGCTCGGCAATCAGCCCCAGCATTTT	CAWSFQGLGNQPQHF
TRBV5-6	-	TRBD1	TRBJ1-6	TGTGCCAGCAGCAAAGGACAGGGAGAAAATTCACCCCTCCACTTT	CASSKGQGENSPLHF
TRBV21-1	few	-	TRBJ2-3	TGTGCCAGCAGCAAATGGGGGGAACTGACAGATACGCAGTATTTT	CASSKWGELTDTQYF
TRBV6-2/TRBV6-3	-	-	TRBJ2-5	TGTGCCAGCAGTTACGCGGAAGAGACCCAGTACTTC	CASSYAEETQYF
TRBV28	-	-	TRBJ1-3	TGTGCCAGCAGAAGCGGGGGAAGCTCTGGAAACACCATATATTTT	CASRSGGSSGNTIYF
TRBV6-5	-	-	TRBJ1-2	TGTGCCAGCAGGAGGTCCTATGGCTACACCTTC	CASRRSYGYTF
TRBV27	-	TRBD2	TRBJ2-7	TGTGCCAGCATGGCACTAGCGGGAGTTGTGACCTACGAGCAGTACTTC	CASMALAGVVTYEQYF
TRBV15	-	-	TRBJ2-1	TGTGCCACCAGCAGAGATCGGATAGCGGCCTACAATGAGCAGTTCTTC	CATSRDRIAAYNEQFF
TRBV3-1/TRBV3-2	-	-	TRBJ1-2	TGTGCCAGCAGCCAAGAAATAGGACTGAACTATGGCTACACCTTC	CASSQEIGLNYGYTF
TRBV15	-	-	TRBJ2-2	TGTGCCACCAGCAGGGCCCCCGGGGAGCTGTTTTTT	CATSRAPGELFF
TRBV20-1	-	-	TRBJ1-2	TGCAGTGCCCGTGAGATCTATGGCTACACCTTC	CSAREIYGYTF
TRBV24-1	-	-	TRBJ2-3	TGTGCCACCAGTGATCAGATAGGGGCAGATACGCAGTATTTT	CATSDQIGADTQYF
TRBV4-3	-	-	TRBJ1-2	TGCGCCAGCAGCCAAGTGCTGGGGGGGGTTCAAGGCTACACCTTC	CASSQVLGGVQGYTF
TRBV5-6	-	TRBD1	TRBJ2-5	TGTGCCAGCAGCTTGGACAGGGGGCGTCGAGAGACCCAGTACTTC	CASSLDRGRRETQYF
TRBV5-1	-	TRBD1	TRBJ1-6	TGCGCCAGCAGCCCACGGACAGGGGATAATTCACCCCTCCACTTT	CASSPRTGDNSPLHF
TRBV28	-	-	TRBJ2-5	TGTGCCAGCAGTTTCCACGGGAATTTTGAGACCCAGTACTTC	CASSFHGNFETQYF
TRBV5-5	-	-	TRBJ1-2	TGTGCCAGCAGCTTGGAGGCCAGGGTTACCATCTATGGCTACACCTTC	CASSLEARVTIYGYTF
TRBV2	-	TRBD2	TRBJ2-1	TGTGCCAGCTTCGATTGGGGGGGCTACAATGAGCAGTTCTTC	CASFDWGGYNEQFF
TRBV7-9	-	-	TRBJ1-4	TGTGCCAGCAGCTTCGTTAATGAAAAACTGTTTTTT	CASSFVNEKLFF
TRBV3-1/TRBV3-2	-	-	TRBJ2-1	TGTGCCAGCAGCCACCCGGGAGAGGGAGAGACTGAGCAGTTCTTC	CASSHPGEGETEQFF
TRBV10-1	few	TRBD2	TRBJ2-7	TGCGCCAGCAGCCCGAAAAGCGGGGGGCTCGAGCAGTACTTC	CASSPKSGGLEQYF
TRBV5-1	-	-	TRBJ2-6	TGCGCCAGCAGCTTGATATTAGCTGGGGCCAACGTCCTGACTTTC	CASSLILAGANVLTF
TRBV7-2	-	-	TRBJ2-7	TGTGCCAGCAGCTTTTATGGGGGACTTTGGGAGCAGTACTTC	CASSFYGGLWEQYF